A selection of T cell receptor beta chains follows, all from one sample in a study of shared clonotypes between healthy human individuals. The table came from immunoSEQ multiplex PCR; TCRdb's copy has only in-frame clones and leaves some out. The table lists hundreds of thousands of clones, roughly 73% of them singletons. The material sequenced was memory CD4+ T cells sorted from blood. All receptors derive from a woman aged 25 to 39 in good health. Both conserved end residues are part of each CDR3. The D gene is left open where the match is weak. Clone size is stated in some rows and not others, as once, few, many or a class when expanded.

j_gene	v_gene	d_gene	abundance	CDR3nt	CDR3aa
TRBJ1-1	TRBV6-1	NA	NA	TGTGCCAGCACCATAGGAGAGCGGAGGAACACTGAAGCTTTCTTT	CASTIGERRNTEAFF
TRBJ1-2	TRBV28	NA	once	TGTGCCAGCAGTTTAGGTCTAATGGTCCAAGGGTATGGCTACACCTTC	CASSLGLMVQGYGYTF
TRBJ1-5	TRBV15	NA	NA	TGTGCCACCAGCGCCGGACCTCGGAGCAATCAGCCCCAGCATTTT	CATSAGPRSNQPQHF
TRBJ2-5	TRBV7-2	TRBD2	few	TGTGCCAGCAGCTTCAAATTAAGCGGGAGTGGGGAGACCCAGTACTTC	CASSFKLSGSGETQYF
TRBJ2-1	TRBV11-2	TRBD2	many	TGTGCCAGCAGCCCCCAGGGAGCGGGAGTTATTGAGCAGTTCTTC	CASSPQGAGVIEQFF
TRBJ2-7	TRBV5-1	NA	NA	TGCGCCAGCAGGGAGGGTCCCCCAGTGGATGAGCAGTACTTC	CASREGPPVDEQYF
TRBJ2-7	TRBV11-1	NA	few	TGTGCCAGCAGCACACCGGGACGGCAGTACGAGCAGTACTTC	CASSTPGRQYEQYF
TRBJ2-3	TRBV5-6	NA	NA	TGTGCCAGCAGCCCCGGTGACTCTAATACGCAGTATTTT	CASSPGDSNTQYF
TRBJ2-4	TRBV27	NA	NA	TGTGCTGACTGGACTCCCGTAGCCAAAAACATTCAGTACTTC	CADWTPVAKNIQYF
TRBJ1-3	TRBV28	NA	NA	TGTGCCAGCAGTTCACAGGGTACCCTGGAGGGAAACACCATATATTTT	CASSSQGTLEGNTIYF
TRBJ1-5	TRBV7-9	NA	NA	TGTGCCAGCAGCTTTGATATTCAGCCCCAGCATTTT	CASSFDIQPQHF
TRBJ1-1	TRBV5-1	NA	NA	TGCGCCAGCAGCTTGGCTGGGCCCGTGAACACTGAAGCTTTCTTT	CASSLAGPVNTEAFF
TRBJ2-1	TRBV4-1	TRBD2	NA	TGCGCCAGCAGCCAAGATTTTTTCCTCGTAGCGGGAGGGCCTAACGAGCAGTTCTTC	CASSQDFFLVAGGPNEQFF
TRBJ2-2	TRBV6-6	TRBD1	few	TGTGCCAGCACCTACCAGGGGGACACCGGGGAGCTGTTTTTT	CASTYQGDTGELFF
TRBJ2-7	TRBV19	TRBD2	NA	TGTGCCAGTAGTTCGAGGAGGGGAGGGTACGAGCAGTACTTC	CASSSRRGGYEQYF
TRBJ2-2	TRBV5-1	NA	NA	TGCGCCAGCAGCCCGGGGACGGTGCTCAACACCGGGGAGCTGTTTTTT	CASSPGTVLNTGELFF
TRBJ1-1	TRBV18	NA	NA	TGTGCCAGCTCACCAAGAGGTATGAACACTGAAGCTTTCTTT	CASSPRGMNTEAFF
TRBJ1-1	TRBV7-8	NA	NA	TGTGCCAGCAGCTTCTTACAGATGAACACTGAAGCTTTCTTT	CASSFLQMNTEAFF
TRBJ1-1	TRBV7-9	NA	once	TGTGCCAGCAGCCTTCCGGGAGGGGCGAACACTGAAGCTTTCTTT	CASSLPGGANTEAFF
TRBJ2-1	TRBV5-4	TRBD2	NA	TGTGCCAGCAGCTTATCTAGCGGGGGCTACAATGAGCAGTTCTTC	CASSLSSGGYNEQFF
TRBJ1-1	TRBV5-1	NA	few	TGCGCCAGCTATGAGGGGGCTGAAGCTTTCTTT	CASYEGAEAFF
TRBJ1-2	TRBV6-5	TRBD1	NA	TGTGCCAGCAGCCGGGACAGGGGATCGGTGGGCTACACCTTC	CASSRDRGSVGYTF